The 6 T cell receptor beta chains below all came from one sample that was sequenced in a study of PD-L1 blockade in urothelial cancer. The assay was immunoSEQ multiplex PCR, and TCRdb's table has in-frame clones only and misses some. The sample records fewer than 65,000 clones, roughly nine tenths being singletons. Time point noted: pretreatment peripheral blood. Sample: PBMCs, taken around atezolizumab (anti-PD-L1) treatment. These receptors came from a woman aged 55-69 years with urothelial cancer.

This sequence joins TRBV12-5 and TRBJ1-2, with D perhaps matching TRBD1 (6 bases). CDR1 is LGHNT and CDR2 is FRNRAP in the germline V gene. The CDR3 is made up of 14 amino acids. Trimming left V 3 bases short and J 6 bases short, with 14 bases between. The CDR3 spells CASGLGTRTNGYTF. The DNA for the CDR3 is TGTGCTAGTGGTTTAGGGACAAGGACGAATGGCTACACCTTC. The whole variable domain, filled in from reference TRBV12-5 and TRBJ1-2, reads DARVTQTPRHKVTEMGQEVTMRCQPILGHNTVFWYRQTMMQGLELLAYFRNRAPLDDSGMPKDRFSAEMPDATLATLKIQPSEPRDSAVYFCASGLGTRTNGYTFGSGTRLTVV.

V is TRBV7-6 and J is TRBJ2-3; 10 bases are a match to TRBD2. The CDR3 length is 16 residues. Germline V gene sequence: CDR1 SGHVS, CDR2 FNYEAQ. The V and J ends lost 5 bases and 1 base, in that order; junction bases with no gene match: 6. CDR3 residues: CASSQGLASRTDTQYF. CDR3 DNA: TGTGCCAGCAGCCAGGGACTAGCGTCCCGCACAGATACGCAGTATTTT.

The gene calls are TRBV5-6 and TRBJ2-3, with 8 bases fitting TRBD2. V trimming: 3 bases; J trimming: 2 bases; junction bases outside the gene matches: 5. Germline values: CDR1 SGHDT, CDR2 YYEEEE. The CDR3 is 15 amino acids. The CDR3 region has the DNA TGTGCCAGCAGCTCCCCTAGCGGGTTCACAGATACGCAGTATTTT. This translates into CASSSPSGFTDTQYF.

The chain has TRBV10-3 and TRBJ1-2; 7 bases fit TRBD1. Germline CDR1 and CDR2: ENHRY and SYGVKD. The CDR3 extends over 14 amino acids. Trimming removed 1 base from V and 4 bases from J; junction bases left unmatched: 3. For the CDR3, the DNA is TGTGCCATCAGTGAGTTGACAGGGAGCTATGGCTACACCTTC. Translation gives CAISELTGSYGYTF.

J is TRBJ2-7 and V is TRBV2, with TRBD1 as a possible D gene (6 bases). Trimming pared 5 bases from V and 2 bases from J, leaving 16 bases between. Germline assignment: CDR1 SNHLY and CDR2 FYNNEI. The CDR3 runs to 15 residues. The chain's CDR3 is CASSPTGKGAYEQYF. The CDR3 DNA sequence: TGTGCCAGCAGTCCCACAGGGAAGGGGGCCTACGAGCAGTACTTC.

J is TRBJ2-7 and V is TRBV9, with D possibly TRBD1 on 5 matching bases. Per the germline V gene, CDR1 is SGDLS and CDR2 is YYNGEE. This CDR3 is 14 amino acids long. V lost 0 bases and J lost 2, with 9 bases in between. The CDR3 DNA is TGTGCCAGCAGCGTAGAGGGGTTCCCCTACGAGCAGTACTTC. Translation gives CASSVEGFPYEQYF.